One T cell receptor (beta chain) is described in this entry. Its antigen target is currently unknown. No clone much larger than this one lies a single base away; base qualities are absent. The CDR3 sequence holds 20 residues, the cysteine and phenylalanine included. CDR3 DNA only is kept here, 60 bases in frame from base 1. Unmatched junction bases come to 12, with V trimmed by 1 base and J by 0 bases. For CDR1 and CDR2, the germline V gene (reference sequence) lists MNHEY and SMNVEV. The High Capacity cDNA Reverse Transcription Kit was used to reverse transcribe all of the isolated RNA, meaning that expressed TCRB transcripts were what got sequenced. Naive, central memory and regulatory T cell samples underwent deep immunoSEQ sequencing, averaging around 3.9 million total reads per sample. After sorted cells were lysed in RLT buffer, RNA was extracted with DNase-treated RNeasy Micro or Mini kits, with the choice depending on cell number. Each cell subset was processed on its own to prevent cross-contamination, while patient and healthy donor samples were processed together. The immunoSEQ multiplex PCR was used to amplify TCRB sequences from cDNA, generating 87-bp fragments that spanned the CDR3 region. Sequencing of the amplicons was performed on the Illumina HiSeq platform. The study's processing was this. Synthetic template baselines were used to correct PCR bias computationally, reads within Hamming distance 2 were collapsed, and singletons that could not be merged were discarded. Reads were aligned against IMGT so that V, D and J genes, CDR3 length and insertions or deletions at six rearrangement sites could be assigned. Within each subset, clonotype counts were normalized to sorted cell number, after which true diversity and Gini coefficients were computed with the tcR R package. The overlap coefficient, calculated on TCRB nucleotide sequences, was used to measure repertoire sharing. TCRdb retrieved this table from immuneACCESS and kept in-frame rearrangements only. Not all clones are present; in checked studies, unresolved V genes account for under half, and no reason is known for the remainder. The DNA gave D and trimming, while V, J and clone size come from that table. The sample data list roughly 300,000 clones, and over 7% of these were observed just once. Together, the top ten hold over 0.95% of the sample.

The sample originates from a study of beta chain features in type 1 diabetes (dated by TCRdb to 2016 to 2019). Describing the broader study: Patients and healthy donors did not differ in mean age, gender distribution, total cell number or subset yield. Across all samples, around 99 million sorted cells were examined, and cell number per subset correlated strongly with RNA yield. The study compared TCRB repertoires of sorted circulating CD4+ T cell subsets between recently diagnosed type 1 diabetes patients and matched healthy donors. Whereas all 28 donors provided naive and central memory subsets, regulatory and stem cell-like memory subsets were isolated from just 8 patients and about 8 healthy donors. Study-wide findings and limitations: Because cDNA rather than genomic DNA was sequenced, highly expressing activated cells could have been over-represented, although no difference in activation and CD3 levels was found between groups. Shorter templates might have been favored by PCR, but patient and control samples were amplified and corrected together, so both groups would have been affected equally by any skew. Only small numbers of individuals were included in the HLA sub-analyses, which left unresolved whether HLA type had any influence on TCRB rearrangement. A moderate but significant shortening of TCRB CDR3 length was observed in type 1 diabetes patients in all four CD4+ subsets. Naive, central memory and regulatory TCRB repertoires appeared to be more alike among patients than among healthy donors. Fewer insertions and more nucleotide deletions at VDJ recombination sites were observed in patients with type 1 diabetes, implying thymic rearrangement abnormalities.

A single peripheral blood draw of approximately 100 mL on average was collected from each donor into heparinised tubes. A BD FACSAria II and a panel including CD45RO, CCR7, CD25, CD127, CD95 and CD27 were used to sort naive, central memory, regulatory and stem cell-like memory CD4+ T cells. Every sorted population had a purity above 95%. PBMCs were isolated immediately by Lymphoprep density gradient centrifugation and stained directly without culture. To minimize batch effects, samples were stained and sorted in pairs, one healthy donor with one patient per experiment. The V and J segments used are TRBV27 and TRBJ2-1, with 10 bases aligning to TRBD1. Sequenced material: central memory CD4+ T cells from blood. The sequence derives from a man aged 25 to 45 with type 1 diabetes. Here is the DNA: TGTGCCAGCAGTTTATTGGTTTGGACAGGGGGGGAGAGCTCCTACAATGAGCAGTTCTTC. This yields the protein CASSLLVWTGGESSYNEQFF.